This TCR beta chain was identified in a study of T cell changes during pregnancy in multiple sclerosis. Repertoires were generated with immunoSEQ multiplex PCR, while TCRdb's copy carries only in-frame clones and drops some. The data show over 25,000 clones, 90% seen once. Trimming shortened V by 5 bases and J by 7 bases, and 14 bases separated the two germline ends. Germline CDR1 and CDR2: SGHVS and FNYEAQ. This CDR3 comprises 14 residues. This TCR came from a female donor in good health, enrolled as a control in a pregnancy study. The specimen comprised CD4+ T cells from peripheral blood mononuclear cells, sampled in the second trimester of pregnancy. The genes are TRBV7-6 and TRBJ2-2; tentative D call: TRBD2 (5 bases). CDR3 coding DNA: TGTGCCAGCAGCGCAGCGGCTAGAGACGGGGAGCTGTTTTTT. Translated, it gives CASSAAARDGELFF.